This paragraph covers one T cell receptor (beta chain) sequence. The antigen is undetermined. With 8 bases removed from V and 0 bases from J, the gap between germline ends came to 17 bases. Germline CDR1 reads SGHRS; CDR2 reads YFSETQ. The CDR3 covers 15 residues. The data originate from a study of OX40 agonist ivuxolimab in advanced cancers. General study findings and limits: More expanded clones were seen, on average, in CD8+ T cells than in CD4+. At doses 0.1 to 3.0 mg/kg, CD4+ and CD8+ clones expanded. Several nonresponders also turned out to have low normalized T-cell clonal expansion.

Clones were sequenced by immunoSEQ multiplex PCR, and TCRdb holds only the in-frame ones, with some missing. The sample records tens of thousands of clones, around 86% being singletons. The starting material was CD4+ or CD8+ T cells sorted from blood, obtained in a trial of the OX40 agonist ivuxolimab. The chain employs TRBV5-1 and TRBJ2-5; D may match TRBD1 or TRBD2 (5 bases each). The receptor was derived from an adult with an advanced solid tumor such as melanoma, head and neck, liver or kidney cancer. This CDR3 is CASSTGTANQETQYF. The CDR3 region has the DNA TGCGCCAGTTCCACCGGGACGGCGAACCAAGAGACCCAGTACTTC.